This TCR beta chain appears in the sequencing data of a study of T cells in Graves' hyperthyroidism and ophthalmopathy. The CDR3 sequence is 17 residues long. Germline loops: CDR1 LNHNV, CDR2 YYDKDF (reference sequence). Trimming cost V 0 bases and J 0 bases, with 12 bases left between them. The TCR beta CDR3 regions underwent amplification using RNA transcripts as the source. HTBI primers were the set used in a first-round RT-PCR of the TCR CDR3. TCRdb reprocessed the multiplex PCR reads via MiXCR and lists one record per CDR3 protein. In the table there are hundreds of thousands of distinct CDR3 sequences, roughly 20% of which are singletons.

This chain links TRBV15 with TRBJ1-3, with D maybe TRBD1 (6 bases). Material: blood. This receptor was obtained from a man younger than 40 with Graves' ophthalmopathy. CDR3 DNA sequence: TGTGCCACCAGCAGAGATCGGACAGAGAGCTCTGGAAACACCATATATTTT. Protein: CATSRDRTESSGNTIYF.